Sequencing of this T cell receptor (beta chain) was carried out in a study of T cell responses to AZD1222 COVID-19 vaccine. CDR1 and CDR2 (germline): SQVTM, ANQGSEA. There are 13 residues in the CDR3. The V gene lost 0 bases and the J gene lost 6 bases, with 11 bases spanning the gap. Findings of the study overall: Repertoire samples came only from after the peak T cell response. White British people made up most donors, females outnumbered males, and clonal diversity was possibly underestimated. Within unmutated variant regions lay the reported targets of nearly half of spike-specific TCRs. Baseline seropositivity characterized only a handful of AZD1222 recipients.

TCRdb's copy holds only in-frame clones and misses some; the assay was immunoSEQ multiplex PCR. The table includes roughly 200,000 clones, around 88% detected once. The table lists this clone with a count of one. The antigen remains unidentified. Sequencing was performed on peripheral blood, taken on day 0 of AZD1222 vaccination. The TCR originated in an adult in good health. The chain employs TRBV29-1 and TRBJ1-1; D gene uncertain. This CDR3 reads CSVEDMSLPEAFF. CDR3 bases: TGCAGCGTTGAAGATATGAGCCTGCCTGAAGCTTTCTTT.